Each of the 2 T cell receptor beta chains below was sequenced from the same sample in a study of regulatory T cells in long-lasting Graves disease. iRepertoire HTBI primers and Arm-PCR of CDR3 regions built TCR beta libraries. TCRdb itself ran the multiplex PCR reads through MiXCR, one entry per CDR3 protein. The sample consists of hundreds of thousands of distinct CDR3 sequences, about 16% of them appearing once. As for time point: newly diagnosed GD, antithyroid drugs for less than 3 months. Scientists built the TCR library using RNA that was extracted from PBMCs. The input for sequencing was peripheral blood mononuclear cells (PBMCs), taken at new diagnosis, from a patient treated with antithyroid drugs. These receptors came from a female donor with Graves disease.

In this sample, this clonotype turned up a few times. The rearrangement uses TRBV20-1 and TRBJ1-4, with D possibly matching TRBD1 (5 bases). The CDR3 runs 14 residues. Trimming removed 6 bases from V and 7 bases from J, with 18 bases in between. Germline loops: CDR1 DFQATT, CDR2 SNEGSKA (reference sequence). CDR3 sequence: CSAPRWQGPEKLFF. CDR3 DNA sequence: TGCAGTGCCCCGCGCTGGCAGGGACCTGAAAAACTGTTTTTT.

At least ten counts were recorded for this clonotype. This chain connects TRBV6-2 or TRBV6-3 to TRBJ1-1; 8 positions agree with TRBD1. CDR1 MNHEY and CDR2 SVGEGT come from the germline V gene. The CDR3 is 11 residues long. V gave up 8 bases and J gave up 5 bases; unmatched junction bases: 1. As DNA, the CDR3 is TGTGCCAGCGACAGGGGTACTGAAGCTTTCTTT. Translation gives CASDRGTEAFF.